These 29 T cell receptor beta chains share one sample of origin, sequenced in a study of PD-1 blockade in classical Hodgkin lymphoma. Repertoires were generated with immunoSEQ multiplex PCR, while TCRdb's copy carries only in-frame clones and drops some. The sample contains just over 14,000 clones, over 70% of which appear only once. Each patient experienced a relapse that followed autologous stem cell transplantation, and brentuximab vedotin exposure varied. Sample: peripheral blood mononuclear cells (PBMCs), taken before the second cycle of nivolumab. Receptors were obtained from a human donor with classical Hodgkin lymphoma.

The CDR3 protein is CAISSSSYEQYF. The DNA for the CDR3 is TGTGCCATCAGTTCAAGCTCCTACGAGCAGTACTTC. This sequence joins TRBV10-3 and TRBJ2-7; D is undetermined. V was trimmed by 5 bases and J by 0 bases, leaving 5 bases between them. This CDR3 spans 12 amino acids. Germline V gene sequence: CDR1 ENHRY, CDR2 SYGVKD.

This chain connects TRBV4-1 to TRBJ1-6; D is perhaps TRBD1 (5 bases). The CDR3 has 16 residues. V was trimmed by 0 bases and J by 4 bases, leaving 10 bases between them. The germline V gene has CDR1 MGHRA and CDR2 YSYEKL. The CDR3 spells CASSQDRSGYNSPLHF. CDR3 DNA: TGCGCCAGCAGCCAAGATCGATCAGGGTATAATTCACCCCTCCACTTT.

This chain connects TRBV5-1 to TRBJ2-3; 13 bases match TRBD2. CDR1 is SGHRS and CDR2 is YFSETQ in the germline V gene. This CDR3 has 16 residues. J gave up 1 base and V 4 bases, and 3 bases lay outside the gene matches. The DNA of the CDR3 is TGCGCCAGCAGCGTGGGGACTAGCGGGGGCACAGATACGCAGTATTTT. This sequence encodes CASSVGTSGGTDTQYF.

The chain carries TRBV5-6 and TRBJ1-1; D remains unclear. This CDR3 has 13 amino acids. Germline V gives CDR1 SGHDT, CDR2 YYEEEE. The V end lost 1 base, the J end lost 5 bases, and 9 bases lay between the germline ends. The CDR3 nucleotides are TGTGCCAGCAGCTTGCGAAGGAATACTGAAGCTTTCTTT. It encodes CASSLRRNTEAFF.

The rearrangement links TRBV7-2 to TRBJ1-2, with 8 bases aligning to TRBD1. The V segment lost 0 bases and the J segment 6 bases; nucleotides outside the gene matches: 0. The CDR3 is made up of 13 amino acids. CDR1 SGHTA and CDR2 FQGNSA come from the germline V gene. The CDR3 protein is CASSLATGDGYTF. DNA for the CDR3: TGTGCCAGCAGCTTAGCGACAGGGGATGGCTACACCTTC. The full variable domain, in which reference TRBV7-2 and TRBJ1-2 provide the parts outside the CDR3, is GAGVSQSPSNKVTEKGKDVELRCDPISGHTALYWYRQSLGQGLEFLIYFQGNSAPDKSGLPSDRFSAERTGGSVSTLTIQRTQQEDSAVYLCASSLATGDGYTFGSGTRLTVV.

The chain recombines TRBV5-1 with TRBJ2-7; D unresolved. This CDR3 comprises 15 residues. Germline-derived CDR1 and CDR2 are SGHRS and YFSETQ. Trimming stripped 1 base from V and 0 bases from J, with 11 bases between. Written as DNA, the CDR3 is TGCGCCAGCAGCTTGACGCCAGGCTACTCCTACGAGCAGTACTTC. Translation gives CASSLTPGYSYEQYF.

The rearrangement links TRBV28 to TRBJ1-5, with a possible D match to TRBD1 (6 bases). Trimming took off 7 bases at V and 3 bases at J, with 10 bases between the two ends. The CDR3 extends over 13 amino acids. Germline V gene sequence: CDR1 MDHEN, CDR2 SYDVKM. The CDR3 loop reads CASTGTSNQPQHF. In DNA form, the CDR3 reads TGTGCCAGCACCGGGACATCCAATCAGCCCCAGCATTTT.

This clone was counted once. The CDR3 is CASRGAMYTEAFF. CDR3 in DNA: TGTGCCAGCAGGGGGGCAATGTACACTGAAGCTTTCTTT. The gene calls are TRBV7-2 and TRBJ1-1; D is perhaps TRBD1 (6 bases). Germline CDR1 and CDR2: SGHTA and FQGNSA. The V end lost 6 bases, the J end lost 3 bases, and 11 bases lay between the germline ends. This CDR3 contains 13 residues.

In this sample, this clone turned up a few times. CDR3 DNA sequence: TGTGCCAGCAGTTCAAGTCCCGGGGAGCTGTTTTTT. Protein: CASSSSPGELFF. This sequence joins TRBV5-5 and TRBJ2-2, with no clear D. The CDR3 is made up of 12 amino acids. Germline V gives CDR1 SGHKS, CDR2 YYEKEE (reference sequence). Trimming removed 5 bases at V and 6 bases at J, with 8 bases between.

The chain joins TRBV4-1 to TRBJ1-5, with a possible D match to TRBD1 (5 bases). V lost 0 bases to trimming and J lost 7 bases, with 10 bases between them. Germline CDR1 and CDR2: MGHRA and YSYEKL. The CDR3 is made up of 14 amino acids. The CDR3 bases are TGCGCCAGCAGCCAAGATCCGGGGGGACAGCCCCAGCATTTT. This gives the protein CASSQDPGGQPQHF.

This clone was found a few times. Other DNA sequences within the sample encode an identical CDR3. This rearrangement joins TRBV5-4 to TRBJ2-3, with TRBD2 identical over 14 bases. V lost 2 bases, J lost 3 bases, and 5 bases stayed unmatched. The CDR3 is 17 amino acids. Germline loops: CDR1 SGHNT, CDR2 YYREEE (reference sequence). The CDR3 DNA is TGTGCCAGCAGCTTACGACTAGCGGGGGGGCCTACAGATACGCAGTATTTT. This translates into CASSLRLAGGPTDTQYF.

The CDR3 protein is CASSLPPYLENQPQHF. CDR3 coding DNA: TGTGCCAGCAGTCTCCCTCCGTACTTGGAAAATCAGCCCCAGCATTTT. V gene TRBV28 combines with J gene TRBJ1-5; D unclear. Per the germline V gene, CDR1 is MDHEN and CDR2 is SYDVKM. This CDR3 region has 16 residues. Trimming shortened V by 5 bases and J by 4 bases, and 18 bases separated the two germline ends.

The rearrangement joins TRBV5-8 to TRBJ2-7; unclear D gene. Trimming took off 1 base at V and 7 bases at J, with 12 bases between the two ends. The CDR3 loop spans 13 amino acids. Per germline, CDR1 SGHTS and CDR2 YDEGEE. Written as DNA, the CDR3 is TGTGCCAGCAGCTTGAGATGGTCGCGGGAGCAGTACTTC. Protein product: CASSLRWSREQYF.

This chain uses TRBV5-4 with TRBJ2-7; possibly TRBD1 or TRBD2 for D (5 bases each). Germline CDR1 is SGHNT and CDR2 is YYREEE (reference sequence). V was pared by 4 bases and J by 1 base, with 15 bases between. This CDR3 is built from 15 residues. CDR3 sequence: CASSGATGGSYEQYF. The DNA for the CDR3 is TGTGCCAGCAGCGGGGCCACCGGCGGGTCCTACGAGCAGTACTTC.

This chain uses TRBV19 with TRBJ2-7, with D possibly being TRBD1 (6 bases). Trimming took 5 bases from V and 5 from J, leaving 19 bases between them. The CDR3 contains 15 residues. Germline CDR1 and CDR2: LNHDA and SQIVND (reference sequence). CDR3 DNA sequence: TGTGCCAGTAGTCCTCAACCACAGGGCGTCAACGAGCAGTACTTC. This translates into CASSPQPQGVNEQYF.

The chain links TRBV6-1 to TRBJ1-5; 8 nucleotides line up with TRBD1. The CDR3 extends over 14 amino acids. Trimming removed 7 bases from V and 10 bases from J; junction bases left unmatched: 12. The V gene's germline CDR1 is MNHNS and CDR2 SASEGT. The CDR3, as DNA: TGTGCCAGCACCCCGGACAGGGCCGCCTTACCCCAGCATTTT. This gives the protein CASTPDRAALPQHF.

The J gene is TRBJ2-5, the V gene TRBV30; D uncertain. This CDR3 has 14 amino acids. Germline V gene data show CDR1 as GTSNPN and CDR2 as SVGIG (reference sequence). V was clipped by 4 bases and J by 4 bases, with 16 bases between them. CDR3 sequence reads: CAWILFGASETQYF. The CDR3 coding sequence is TGTGCCTGGATTTTGTTCGGAGCTTCAGAGACCCAGTACTTC.

The chain links TRBV5-8 to TRBJ1-1, with a tentative D call TRBD1 (5 bases). The V gene lost 0 bases and the J gene lost 0 bases, with 21 bases spanning the gap. Germline CDR1 is SGHTS and CDR2 is YDEGEE. This CDR3 region has 19 residues. CDR3: CASSLAPSRGGVMNTEAFF. CDR3 sequence (DNA): TGTGCCAGCAGCTTGGCTCCCTCACGGGGGGGGGTCATGAACACTGAAGCTTTCTTT. The full variable domain, completed using reference TRBV5-8 and TRBJ1-1, is EAGVTQSPTHLIKTRGQQATLRCSPISGHTSVYWYQQALGLGLQFLLWYDEGEERNRGNFPPRFSGRQFPNYSSELNVNALELEDSALYLCASSLAPSRGGVMNTEAFFGQGTRLTVV.

This clone has a single count. The chain recombines TRBV5-6 with TRBJ2-7; no reliable D call. Germline CDR1 is SGHDT and CDR2 is YYEEEE. V lost 5 bases, J lost 0 bases, and 12 bases lay in between. This CDR3 spans 14 amino acids. The DNA of the CDR3 is TGTGCCAGCAGGCGTCTGGGGTTCTCCTACGAGCAGTACTTC. This sequence encodes CASRRLGFSYEQYF.

The chain combines TRBV9 with TRBJ2-5; 9 bases agree with TRBD1. This CDR3 is built from 15 residues. Germline-derived CDR1 and CDR2 are SGDLS and YYNGEE. J gave up 5 bases and V 4 bases, and 9 bases lay outside the gene matches. CDR3 nucleotide sequence: TGTGCCAGCAGCCGGGGTGGGACAGGGTTGGAGACCCAGTACTTC. This encodes CASSRGGTGLETQYF.

This clone was counted a few times. The genes are TRBV6-6 and TRBJ1-5, with D tentatively TRBD1 (5 bases). Trimming left V 5 bases short and J 7 bases short, with 12 bases between. The CDR3 runs 13 residues. CDR1 and CDR2 from the germline V gene are MNHNY and SVGAGI (reference sequence). CDR3 sequence reads: CASSLGTGQPQHF. The CDR3 region has the DNA TGTGCCAGCAGTCTTGGGACGGGGCAGCCCCAGCATTTT.

The chain couples TRBV10-3 to TRBJ1-2; 11 nucleotides align to TRBD1. CDR3 length: 15 amino acids. The germline V gene encodes CDR1 ENHRY and CDR2 SYGVKD. The J segment lost 8 bases and the V segment lost 11 bases, leaving 16 bases of the junction unmatched. CDR3 in DNA: TGTGCCGGCCGTTCTGGGACAGGGGGTTGGTCGGGCTACACCTTC. Translated: CAGRSGTGGWSGYTF.

The chain is built from TRBV9 and TRBJ2-1; TRBD2 is a possible D gene (6 bases). The V end lost 3 bases, the J end lost 4 bases, and 11 bases lay between the germline ends. The CDR3 covers 14 residues. Looked up from germline, CDR1 is SGDLS and CDR2 is YYNGEE. The chain's CDR3 is CASSAMGGYNEQFF. In nucleotides, the CDR3 is TGTGCCAGCAGCGCGATGGGAGGATACAATGAGCAGTTCTTC.

V and J are TRBV6-5 and TRBJ1-5; 8 bases are shared with TRBD1. This CDR3 contains 15 residues. Trimming took 2 bases from V and 3 from J; bases not matched to a gene: 3. Germline loops: CDR1 MNHEY, CDR2 SVGAGI. CDR3 coding DNA: TGTGCCAGCAGTTACGCGGACAGGGCCAATCAGCCCCAGCATTTT. This codes for CASSYADRANQPQHF.

The V gene is TRBV18, the J gene TRBJ2-2, with 9 bases matching TRBD1. Germline CDR1 is KGHSH and CDR2 is LQKENI. J gave up 0 bases and V 6 bases, and 5 bases lay outside the gene matches. This CDR3 spans 16 amino acids. The DNA of the CDR3 is TGTGCCAGCTCTCCTACAGGGGGCGCGAACACCGGGGAGCTGTTTTTT. Amino acid sequence: CASSPTGGANTGELFF.

The chain joins TRBV5-6 to TRBJ1-2; D gene unclear. Germline CDR1 and CDR2: SGHDT and YYEEEE. This CDR3 contains 15 residues. The V gene lost 4 bases and the J gene lost 4 bases, with 17 bases spanning the gap. CDR3 sequence (DNA): TGTGCCAGCAGCAATCGACATATAGGGCTCTATGGCTACACCTTC. Translating it yields CASSNRHIGLYGYTF.

This chain connects TRBV7-3 to TRBJ2-6, with TRBD1 as a possible D gene (6 bases). The ends were cut back, 1 base at V and 0 bases at J, with 10 bases in the middle. The CDR3 contains 17 residues. Per the germline V gene, CDR1 is SGHTA and CDR2 is FQGTGA. The chain's CDR3 is CASSLSGGLSGANVLTF. In nucleotides, the CDR3 is TGTGCCAGCAGCTTAAGTGGGGGCCTCTCTGGGGCCAACGTCCTGACTTTC.

The chain carries TRBV7-2 and TRBJ1-2; 8 bases map to TRBD1. The CDR3 extends over 15 amino acids. CDR1 is SGHTA, CDR2 FQGNSA, per germline. V gave up 0 bases and J gave up 3 bases; unmatched junction bases: 3. The CDR3 loop is CASSLAGQGYYGYTF. CDR3 sequence (DNA): TGTGCCAGCAGCTTAGCCGGACAGGGATACTATGGCTACACCTTC.

This clone appeared a few times. V and J are TRBV2 and TRBJ2-7, with TRBD1 matching over 9 bases. J lost 2 bases, V lost 7 bases, and 12 bases had no gene match. The CDR3 contains 16 residues. Germline assignment: CDR1 SNHLY and CDR2 FYNNEI. CDR3 region: CASTETPGTGTYEQYF. The CDR3 DNA reads as TGTGCCAGCACCGAAACCCCCGGGACAGGGACCTACGAGCAGTACTTC.